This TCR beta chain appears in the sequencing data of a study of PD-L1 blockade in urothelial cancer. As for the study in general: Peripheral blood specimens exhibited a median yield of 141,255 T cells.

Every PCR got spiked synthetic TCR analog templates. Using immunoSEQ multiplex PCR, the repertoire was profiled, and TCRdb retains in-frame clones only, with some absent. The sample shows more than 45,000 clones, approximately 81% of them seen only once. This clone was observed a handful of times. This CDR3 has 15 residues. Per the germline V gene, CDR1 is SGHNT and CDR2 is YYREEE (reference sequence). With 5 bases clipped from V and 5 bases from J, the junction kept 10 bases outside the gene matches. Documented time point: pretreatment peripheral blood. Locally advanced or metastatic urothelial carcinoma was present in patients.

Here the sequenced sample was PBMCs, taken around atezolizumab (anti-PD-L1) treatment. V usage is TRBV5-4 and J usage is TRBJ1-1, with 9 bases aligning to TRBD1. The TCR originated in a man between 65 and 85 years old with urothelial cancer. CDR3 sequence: CASSARDREGTEAFF. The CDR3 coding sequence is TGTGCCAGCAGTGCCCGGGACAGGGAAGGGACTGAAGCTTTCTTT.